The T cell receptor (beta chain) described here comes from a study of shared clonotypes between healthy human individuals. To note about this clone: Its specificity is not known.

Trimming took 3 bases from V and 8 from J, leaving 16 bases between them. The germline V gene encodes CDR1 GTSNPN and CDR2 SVGIG (reference sequence). CDR3 length: 13 amino acids. General observations from the study: Rarefaction revealed incomplete sorted-subset sequencing despite large depth.

The material for each subset, its genomic DNA, was split evenly across several immunoSEQ plates. Data came from immunoSEQ multiplex PCR; TCRdb stores just in-frame clones and leaves some out. Among 550,000 to 800,000 clones listed, around 90% were seen once. The TCR was taken from a man in his late teens or twenties in good health. Some clones in this sample may be carry-over from other donors' samples. Material: memory CD8+ T cells from PBMCs. The subset: CD45RO+ cells pooled with CCR7-negative TemRA cells. This chain joins TRBV30 and TRBJ1-1; D is unclear. The CDR3 coding sequence is TGTGCCTGGAGCTTTTCCTCCGGGGAAGAAGCTTTCTTT. This translates into CAWSFSSGEEAFF.